The 22 T cell receptor beta chains listed next were all sequenced from one sample in a study of human T cells and chemical hapten exposure. This sample's time point: patch test 1, 2 weeks after DPC sensitization. Treatment specified: therapeutic diphenylcyclopropenone sensitization with weekly scalp DPC. TCRdb re-called the RACE reads with MiXCR, one entry per CDR3 protein. The sample yields approximately 400,000 distinct CDR3 sequences, approximately 5.1% seen once. The specimen was whole blood, collected in connection with sensitization to the hapten diphenylcyclopropenone (DPC). These receptors were collected from a woman in her 50s with alopecia areata. Some clones in this sample may be carry-over from other donors' samples.

In its sample, this clonotype was seen many times. The CDR3 DNA reads TGTGCCACCGGTCGCAATCAGCCCCAGCATTTT. Translation: CATGRNQPQHF. The chain joins TRBV12-3 or TRBV12-4 to TRBJ1-5; unclear D gene. Trimming removed 10 bases at V and 2 bases at J, with 6 bases between. The length of the CDR3 is 11 residues.

This clonotype was counted a few times. The V gene is TRBV7-2, the J gene TRBJ2-7, with 9 bases that match TRBD2. The CDR3 has 15 residues. Germline V gives CDR1 SGHTA, CDR2 FQGNSA. Germline trimming cut 1 base from V and 5 bases from J; bases unmatched to any gene: 6. The CDR3 region has the DNA TGTGCCAGCAGCTTAGACCCAGCGGGGGGAAACGAGCAGTACTTC. Encoded protein: CASSLDPAGGNEQYF. Full variable domain (missing parts from reference TRBV7-2 and TRBJ2-7): GAGVSQSPSNKVTEKGKDVELRCDPISGHTALYWYRQSLGQGLEFLIYFQGNSAPDKSGLPSDRFSAERTGGSVSTLTIQRTQQEDSAVYLCASSLDPAGGNEQYFGPGTRLTVT.

The chain has TRBV29-1 and TRBJ1-1, with 8 positions matching TRBD1. The junction had 9 bases not matched to a gene; V was cut back by 6 bases and J by 3 bases. CDR1 is SQVTM and CDR2 is ANQGSEA in the germline V gene. The CDR3 is 14 amino acids. The CDR3, as DNA: TGCAGCGTGCGTGAGGACAGGGTAGACACTGAAGCTTTCTTT. Translated, it gives CSVREDRVDTEAFF.

V usage is TRBV12-5 and J usage is TRBJ1-1; D possibly corresponds to TRBD1 (5 bases). V dropped 1 base and J dropped 4 bases, with 10 bases sitting between them. Germline values: CDR1 LGHNT, CDR2 FRNRAP. The CDR3 is 14 amino acids. In DNA, the CDR3 is TGTGCTAGTGGTTTGGGGAGGGACCCCACTGAAGCTTTCTTT. Its translation is CASGLGRDPTEAFF.

At least ten counts were recorded for this clonotype. This sequence joins TRBV30 and TRBJ1-1, with a tentative D call TRBD1 (5 bases). The CDR3 runs 15 residues. CDR1 and CDR2 from the germline V gene are GTSNPN and SVGIG (reference sequence). Trimming removed 4 bases from V and 4 bases from J, with 19 bases in between. The CDR3 protein is CAWMRGLVPSTEAFF. CDR3 coding DNA: TGTGCCTGGATGAGGGGTTTGGTCCCGAGCACTGAAGCTTTCTTT.

This clonotype was picked up a small number of times. This rearrangement joins TRBV9 to TRBJ2-3; perhaps D is TRBD1 or TRBD2 (5 bases each). V was shortened by 0 bases and J by 0 bases, with 14 bases between the two germline ends. The CDR3 has 17 amino acids. Looked up from germline, CDR1 is SGDLS and CDR2 is YYNGEE. CDR3 nucleotides: TGTGCCAGCAGCGTAGGCAATCGGGGCTCCAGCACAGATACGCAGTATTTT. Translated: CASSVGNRGSSTDTQYF.

This clonotype appeared many times. The V call is TRBV3-1, the J call TRBJ2-7; D unresolved. The V gene's germline CDR1 is LGHDT and CDR2 YNNKEL (reference sequence). V lost 0 bases, J lost 7 bases, and 16 bases lay in between. The CDR3 totals 15 residues. The CDR3 protein is CASSQEGPLLGEQYF. CDR3 nucleotides: TGTGCCAGCAGCCAAGAAGGACCGCTGTTAGGGGAGCAGTACTTC.

This clonotype was counted between two and nine times. V is TRBV30 and J is TRBJ2-7; unclear D gene. There are 11 residues in the CDR3. V was clipped by 1 base and J by 5 bases, with 6 bases between them. CDR1 and CDR2 from the germline V gene are GTSNPN and SVGIG (reference sequence). CDR3 nucleotides: TGTGCCTGGAGTGCGGGTAACGAGCAGTACTTC. Translated, it gives CAWSAGNEQYF.

This clonotype occurred many times. This CDR3 is CASSLRAGTQRADYEQYF. In DNA form, the CDR3 reads TGCGCCAGCAGCTTACGAGCCGGGACCCAACGCGCCGATTACGAGCAGTACTTC. This chain links TRBV5-1 with TRBJ2-7; D might be TRBD1 or TRBD2, each matching 5 bases. The V gene's germline CDR1 is SGHRS and CDR2 YFSETQ. CDR3 length: 18 amino acids. With 2 bases removed from V and 4 bases from J, the gap between germline ends came to 25 bases.

This clonotype was found many times. The chain is built from TRBV6-1 and TRBJ1-1; 8 nucleotides line up with TRBD1. CDR1 and CDR2 (germline): MNHNS, SASEGT. Germline trimming cut 6 bases from V and 5 bases from J; bases unmatched to any gene: 8. The CDR3 runs to 14 residues. The CDR3 coding sequence is TGTGCCAGCAGGGTACTTGGACAGGGAACTGAAGCTTTCTTT. Translation gives CASRVLGQGTEAFF.

CDR3 in DNA: TGTGCCAGCAGCCTCGGGCCCCGCAATCAGCCCCAGCATTTT. Translation: CASSLGPRNQPQHF. The chain has TRBV6-6 and TRBJ1-5; D gene uncertain. This CDR3 contains 14 residues. Germline CDR1 MNHNY, CDR2 SVGAGI (reference sequence). Trimming removed 6 bases from V and 2 bases from J, with 11 bases in between.

This clonotype was counted between two and nine times. This sequence joins TRBV12-3 or TRBV12-4 and TRBJ2-1; possibly TRBD1 or TRBD2 for D (5 bases each). The ends were cut back, 3 bases at V and 14 bases at J, with 14 bases in the middle. The CDR3 spans 12 residues. Written as DNA, the CDR3 is TGTGCCAGCAGTTTGGGGACCTCTAGGGAGTTCTTC. It translates to CASSLGTSREFF.

In its sample, this clonotype was seen a few times. This sequence joins TRBV12-3 or TRBV12-4 and TRBJ1-1; TRBD1 agrees at 9 bases. The CDR3 has 15 amino acids. V trimming: 7 bases; J trimming: 3 bases; junction bases outside the gene matches: 9. The DNA for the CDR3 is TGTGCCAGCAAGGGACAGGGCTTAGGTGACACTGAAGCTTTCTTT. Protein product: CASKGQGLGDTEAFF.

This clonotype was observed at least ten times. This chain joins TRBV5-1 and TRBJ1-5; D unresolved. The CDR3 extends over 15 amino acids. Between the trimmed V and J ends, which lost 5 bases and 2 bases, there was a span of 14 bases. Germline V gives CDR1 SGHRS, CDR2 YFSETQ. DNA for the CDR3: TGCGCCAGCAGGCGTGACCTAGGAGGCAATCAGCCCCAGCATTTT. This codes for CASRRDLGGNQPQHF.

This clonotype appeared many times. This chain joins TRBV18 and TRBJ1-5; D might be TRBD1 (5 bases). The CDR3 runs 17 residues. Trimming cost V 1 base and J 5 bases, with 18 bases left between them. Germline CDR1 KGHSH, CDR2 LQKENI. DNA for the CDR3: TGTGCCAGCTCACCACGCATAGTCCCTGGGGCTGATCAGCCCCAGCATTTT. Protein sequence: CASSPRIVPGADQPQHF.

Ten or more counts support this clonotype. V and J are TRBV7-6 and TRBJ2-5; 9 bases line up with TRBD2. J gave up 5 bases and V 1 base, and 5 bases lay outside the gene matches. The CDR3 is 15 residues long. Germline V CDR1 and CDR2: SGHVS, FNYEAQ. The chain's CDR3 is CASSLDGTSTETQYF. In nucleotides, the CDR3 is TGTGCCAGCAGCTTAGACGGGACTAGCACCGAGACCCAGTACTTC.

The sample holds many counts of this clonotype. J is TRBJ1-4 and V is TRBV7-8, with D tentatively TRBD1 (5 bases). This CDR3 is 15 amino acids long. V was trimmed by 5 bases and J by 3 bases, leaving 13 bases between them. Looked up from germline, CDR1 is SGHVS and CDR2 is FQNEAQ. CDR3 sequence reads: CASSISGMSNEKLFF. The CDR3, as DNA: TGTGCCAGCAGCATATCAGGGATGTCTAATGAAAAACTGTTTTTT.

This clonotype was observed many times. The rearrangement uses TRBV7-8 and TRBJ1-5; D gene unclear. The ends were cut back, 0 bases at V and 6 bases at J, with 6 bases in the middle. Per germline, CDR1 SGHVS and CDR2 FQNEAQ. This CDR3 has 13 residues. CDR3: CASSLALGQPQHF. The CDR3 nucleotides read TGTGCCAGCAGCTTAGCGCTAGGTCAGCCCCAGCATTTT. Together with reference TRBV7-8 and TRBJ1-5, the CDR3 gives the full variable domain: GAGVSQSPRYKVAKRGQDVALRCDPISGHVSLFWYQQALGQGPEFLTYFQNEAQLDKSGLPSDRFFAERPEGSVSTLKIQRTQQEDSAVYLCASSLALGQPQHFGDGTRLSIL.

This clonotype was recorded at least ten times. The chain combines TRBV10-3 with TRBJ2-5; the match to TRBD1 covers 7 bases. Unmatched junction bases numbered 8, after V lost 3 bases and J lost 1 base. The CDR3 has 16 residues. From germline, CDR1 is ENHRY and CDR2 SYGVKD. CDR3 sequence (DNA): TGTGCCATCAGTGATTCCGTGAGGGGGCCCCAAGAGACCCAGTACTTC. Amino acid sequence: CAISDSVRGPQETQYF.

The sample holds many counts of this clonotype. V and J are TRBV3-1 and TRBJ1-1; D unclear. The V gene lost 3 bases and the J gene lost 1 base, with 6 bases spanning the gap. The germline CDR1 and CDR2 sequences are LGHDT and YNNKEL (reference sequence). CDR3 length equals 13 residues. CDR3 in DNA: TGTGCCAGCAGCCAGACTCAGAACACTGAAGCTTTCTTT. Its protein product is CASSQTQNTEAFF.

This clonotype showed up many times. This chain links TRBV20-1 with TRBJ1-1; a weak D match, TRBD1 (6 bases). The germline CDR1 and CDR2 sequences are DFQATT and SNEGSKA (reference sequence). This CDR3 is built from 14 residues. V shed 2 bases and J shed 2 bases, with 12 bases lying between them. In nucleotides, the CDR3 is TGCAGTGCTAGACCCGGGGGCGACAACACTGAAGCTTTCTTT. Translating gives CSARPGGDNTEAFF.

The chain combines TRBV29-1 with TRBJ2-5, with TRBD1 as a possible D gene (5 bases). The CDR3 runs to 12 residues. CDR1 and CDR2 from the germline V gene are SQVTM and ANQGSEA. V lost 7 bases and J 1 base, leaving 10 bases between the germline ends. In DNA, the CDR3 is TGCAGCGCGCAGGGTTTCCAAGAGACCCAGTACTTC. As protein: CSAQGFQETQYF.